These 18 T cell receptor beta chains originate from one sample sequenced in a study of radiotherapy plus CTLA-4 blockade in lung cancer. Profiling relied on immunoSEQ multiplex PCR, and the TCRdb table lists in-frame clones only, not all of them. This repertoire shows tens of thousands of clones, around 90% found once; its top ten account for about a sixth. The specimen comprised peripheral blood, sampled from a patient treated with radiotherapy plus ipilimumab. These receptors came from a human donor with non-small cell lung cancer that progressed on radiotherapy plus ipilimumab.

The J gene is TRBJ2-1, the V gene TRBV5-1; 7 positions agree with TRBD1. CDR3 size: 13 residues. Germline lookup yields CDR1 SGHRS and CDR2 YFSETQ. V trimming: 4 bases; J trimming: 6 bases; junction bases outside the gene matches: 4. CDR3 nucleotides: TGCGCCAGCAGCCGGACAGGCGCCAATGAGCAGTTCTTC. Its protein product is CASSRTGANEQFF.

The sample holds one count of this clone. The chain recombines TRBV4-1 with TRBJ1-1; 8 nucleotides agree with TRBD1. The J segment lost 0 bases and the V segment lost 4 bases, leaving 10 bases of the junction unmatched. The CDR3 is made up of 17 amino acids. The V gene's germline CDR1 is MGHRA and CDR2 YSYEKL. CDR3 in amino acids: CASSRGTAGGVNTEAFF. The CDR3 DNA is TGCGCCAGCAGCCGCGGCACGGCAGGGGGCGTGAACACTGAAGCTTTCTTT.

This sequence joins TRBV7-8 and TRBJ1-1, with D uncertain. The CDR3 totals 13 residues. Trimming removed 6 bases from V and 5 bases from J, with 13 bases in between. From germline, CDR1 is SGHVS and CDR2 FQNEAQ. CDR3 sequence (DNA): TGTGCCAGCAGTTCGTCATCAGTTACTGAAGCTTTCTTT. The encoded protein is CASSSSSVTEAFF.

V gene TRBV6-1 combines with J gene TRBJ1-4; 7 bases map to TRBD1. Looked up from germline, CDR1 is MNHNS and CDR2 is SASEGT. The length of the CDR3 is 17 residues. The ends lost 1 base at V and 0 bases at J; junction bases unmatched: 5. DNA of the CDR3: TGTGCCAGCAGTGAAGTTGCAGGGGGGGCAACTAATGAAAAACTGTTTTTT. Its translation is CASSEVAGGATNEKLFF.

V is TRBV28 and J is TRBJ2-7, with 11 positions matching TRBD1. Trimming cost V 1 base and J 6 bases; bases outside gene matches: 8. The CDR3 has 16 residues. The germline CDR1 and CDR2 sequences are MDHEN and SYDVKM. The CDR3 nucleotides are TGTGCCAGCAGTTTATACGGGCGCGGGACAGGGGGCGAGCAGTACTTC. This encodes CASSLYGRGTGGEQYF. The full variable domain, rest sourced from reference TRBV28 and TRBJ2-7, is DVKVTQSSRYLVKRTGEKVFLECVQDMDHENMFWYRQDPGLGLRLIYFSYDVKMKEKGDIPEGYSVSREKKERFSLILESASTNQTSMYLCASSLYGRGTGGEQYFGPGTRLTVT.

This rearrangement joins TRBV27 to TRBJ1-2; tentative D call: TRBD1 (5 bases). CDR1 MNHEY and CDR2 SMNVEV come from the germline V gene (reference sequence). The CDR3 is made up of 14 amino acids. V was clipped by 2 bases and J by 4 bases, with 11 bases between them. The CDR3 loop reads CASSLGGVSYGYTF. The DNA for the CDR3 is TGTGCCAGCAGTTTAGGGGGTGTTAGCTATGGCTACACCTTC.

The CDR3 loop is CASTKGGRTYTGELFF. The CDR3 DNA reads TGTGCCAGCACCAAAGGAGGGAGGACCTACACCGGGGAGCTGTTTTTT. The chain couples TRBV25-1 to TRBJ2-2, with D possibly TRBD2 on 6 matching bases. This CDR3 has 16 amino acids. V was trimmed by 7 bases and J by 3 bases, leaving 18 bases between them. The V gene's germline CDR1 is MGHDK and CDR2 SYGVNS. Drawing the rest from reference TRBV25-1 and TRBJ2-2, the complete variable domain is EADIYQTPRYLVIGTGKKITLECSQTMGHDKMYWYQQDPGMELHLIHYSYGVNSTEKGDLSSESTVSRIRTEHFPLTLESARPSHTSQYLCASTKGGRTYTGELFFGEGSRLTVL.

The V gene is TRBV6-5, the J gene TRBJ2-2; D is uncertain. V gave up 9 bases and J gave up 7 bases, with 9 bases separating them. The CDR3 has 11 residues. Looked up from germline, CDR1 is MNHEY and CDR2 is SVGAGI. CDR3 protein: CASLLIGELFF. In DNA form, the CDR3 reads TGTGCCAGTTTATTAATCGGGGAGCTGTTTTTT.

This chain uses TRBV5-1 with TRBJ2-5; 9 nucleotides align to TRBD1. The V gene end was trimmed by 4 bases and the J gene end by 5 bases; junction bases not matched to a gene: 12. This CDR3 is 16 amino acids long. Germline loops: CDR1 SGHRS, CDR2 YFSETQ. The CDR3 DNA reads as TGCGCCAGCAGCCCCCTCCCGGGGACAGGGAGGGAGACCCAGTACTTC. Its protein is CASSPLPGTGRETQYF.

This chain connects TRBV5-1 to TRBJ1-4; D remains unclear. Germline CDR1 and CDR2: SGHRS and YFSETQ. This CDR3 spans 15 amino acids. V was pared by 5 bases and J by 0 bases, with 11 bases between. CDR3 nucleotide sequence: TGCGCCAGCAGAATCCAGGTCTCAACTAATGAAAAACTGTTTTTT. This translates into CASRIQVSTNEKLFF.

The chain uses TRBV7-9 and TRBJ1-5, with D unresolved. Between the trimmed V and J ends, which lost 1 base and 1 base, there was a span of 5 bases. Germline CDR1 and CDR2: SEHNR and FQNEAQ (reference sequence). The CDR3 runs 14 residues. The CDR3 sequence: CASSLVGSNQPQHF. The CDR3 DNA follows: TGTGCCAGCAGCTTAGTCGGGAGCAATCAGCCCCAGCATTTT.

This clone appeared a few times. V usage is TRBV11-1 and J usage is TRBJ1-6; D call uncertain. The germline V gene has CDR1 SGHAT and CDR2 FQDESV (reference sequence). Trimming cost V 1 base and J 8 bases, with 6 bases left between them. The CDR3 loop spans 13 amino acids. DNA of the CDR3: TGTGCCAGCAGCTTAGACAGTTATTCACCCCTCCACTTT. Its protein product is CASSLDSYSPLHF.

This chain joins TRBV6-6 and TRBJ1-2, with D uncertain. The length of the CDR3 is 12 residues. Trimming took off 5 bases at V and 4 bases at J, with 8 bases between the two ends. CDR1 and CDR2 from the germline V gene are MNHNY and SVGAGI (reference sequence). CDR3 DNA sequence: TGTGCCAGCAGTGGAATTTCCTATGGCTACACCTTC. It codes for CASSGISYGYTF.

The chain joins TRBV7-3 to TRBJ2-1; the match to TRBD1 covers 10 bases. Looked up from germline, CDR1 is SGHTA and CDR2 is FQGTGA. CDR3 length equals 15 residues. Trimming cost V 4 bases and J 7 bases; bases outside gene matches: 7. The CDR3 sequence: CASSSDRGQVNEQFF. The CDR3 DNA sequence: TGTGCCAGCAGCTCAGACAGGGGGCAGGTGAATGAGCAGTTCTTC.

The rearrangement joins TRBV14 to TRBJ1-2; no firm D call. Trimming cost V 6 bases and J 2 bases, with 16 bases left between them. The CDR3 sequence is 15 residues long. Germline V CDR1 and CDR2: SGHDN, FVKESK. The CDR3 protein is CASRHVGGGNYGYTF. The DNA of the CDR3 is TGTGCCAGCAGACACGTAGGTGGCGGAAACTATGGCTACACCTTC.

The chain couples TRBV27 to TRBJ1-6, with D perhaps TRBD1 (5 bases). The germline V gene encodes CDR1 MNHEY and CDR2 SMNVEV (reference sequence). V was cut by 6 bases and J by 6 bases, with 15 bases left in between. This CDR3 has 15 residues. CDR3 DNA: TGTGCCAGCAGGCCGTGGGGGGATCGTAATTCACCCCTCCACTTT. Its protein is CASRPWGDRNSPLHF.

The chain has TRBV18 and TRBJ1-2; 9 nucleotides agree with TRBD1. CDR1 and CDR2 from the germline V gene are KGHSH and LQKENI. This CDR3 is built from 18 residues. V was pared by 4 bases and J by 0 bases, with 12 bases of the junction left unmatched. This chain's CDR3 is CASSLRTGGGIPNYGYTF. The CDR3 DNA reads TGTGCCAGCTCACTGCGCACAGGGGGCGGAATTCCTAACTATGGCTACACCTTC.

In nucleotides, the CDR3 is TGCAGCGCCTTGGGGGTCTATGGCTACACCTTC. Translating gives CSALGVYGYTF. The rearrangement links TRBV29-1 to TRBJ1-2, with D tentatively TRBD1 (5 bases). Germline-derived CDR1 and CDR2 are SQVTM and ANQGSEA. The CDR3 is made up of 11 amino acids. Trimming took off 7 bases at V and 4 bases at J, with 10 bases between the two ends.